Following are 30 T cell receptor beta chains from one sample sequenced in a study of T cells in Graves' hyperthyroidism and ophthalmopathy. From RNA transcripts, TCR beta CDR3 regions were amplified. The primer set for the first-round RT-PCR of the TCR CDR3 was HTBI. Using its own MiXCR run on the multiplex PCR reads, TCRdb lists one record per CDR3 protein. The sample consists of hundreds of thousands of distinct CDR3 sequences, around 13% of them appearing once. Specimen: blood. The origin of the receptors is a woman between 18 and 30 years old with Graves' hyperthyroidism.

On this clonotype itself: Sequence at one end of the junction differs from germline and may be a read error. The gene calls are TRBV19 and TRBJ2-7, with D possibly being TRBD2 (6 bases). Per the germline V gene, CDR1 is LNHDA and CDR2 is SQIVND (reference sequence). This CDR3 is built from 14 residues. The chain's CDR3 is CATTRGRDSDEQYF. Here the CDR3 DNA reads TGTGCCACCACCCGGGGTAGGGACTCCGACGAGCAGTACTTC.

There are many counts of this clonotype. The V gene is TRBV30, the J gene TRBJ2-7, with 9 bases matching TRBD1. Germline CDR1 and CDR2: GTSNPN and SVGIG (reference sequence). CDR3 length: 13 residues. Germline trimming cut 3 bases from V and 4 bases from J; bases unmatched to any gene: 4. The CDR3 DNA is TGTGCCTGGAGGCGGACAGGGGTATACGAGCAGTACTTC. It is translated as CAWRRTGVYEQYF.

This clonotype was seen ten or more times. The CDR3 reads CASSYGGETQYF. The CDR3 DNA sequence: TGTGCCAGCAGTTATGGGGGAGAGACCCAGTACTTC. The rearrangement joins TRBV6-5 to TRBJ2-5; D tentatively fits TRBD1 or TRBD2 (5 bases each). Germline V gives CDR1 MNHEY, CDR2 SVGAGI. Trimming removed 3 bases from V and 4 bases from J, with 6 bases in between. The CDR3 runs 12 residues.

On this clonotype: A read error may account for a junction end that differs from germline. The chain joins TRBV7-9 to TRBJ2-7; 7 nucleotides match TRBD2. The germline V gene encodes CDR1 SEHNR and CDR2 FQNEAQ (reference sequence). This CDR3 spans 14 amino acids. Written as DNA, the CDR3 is TGTGCCAGCAGCTTAAGGCAGGGAGGGTACGAGCAGTGCTTC. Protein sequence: CASSLRQGGYEQCF.

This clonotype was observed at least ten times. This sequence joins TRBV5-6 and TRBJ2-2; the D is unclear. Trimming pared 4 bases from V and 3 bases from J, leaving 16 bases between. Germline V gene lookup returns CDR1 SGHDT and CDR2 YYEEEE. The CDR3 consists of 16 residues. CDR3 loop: CASSLSSIIYTGELFF. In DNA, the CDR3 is TGTGCCAGCAGCCTTTCCAGCATCATTTACACCGGGGAGCTGTTTTTT.

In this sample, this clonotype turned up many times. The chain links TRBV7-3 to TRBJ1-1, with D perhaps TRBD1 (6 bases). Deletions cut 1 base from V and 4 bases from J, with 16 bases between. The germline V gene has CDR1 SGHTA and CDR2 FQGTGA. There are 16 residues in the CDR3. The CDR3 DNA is TGTGCCAGCAGCTTAAATTCTGGAGGAGGGGGCACTGAAGCTTTCTTT. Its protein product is CASSLNSGGGGTEAFF.

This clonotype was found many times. The chain's CDR3 is CASSLRAGELFF. The DNA of the CDR3 is TGTGCCAGCAGCTTGCGGGCCGGGGAGCTGTTTTTT. The chain recombines TRBV28 with TRBJ2-2, with a weak D call TRBD2 (5 bases). Germline CDR1 MDHEN, CDR2 SYDVKM. The CDR3 consists of 12 residues. Trimming took 6 bases from V and 6 from J, leaving 8 bases between them.

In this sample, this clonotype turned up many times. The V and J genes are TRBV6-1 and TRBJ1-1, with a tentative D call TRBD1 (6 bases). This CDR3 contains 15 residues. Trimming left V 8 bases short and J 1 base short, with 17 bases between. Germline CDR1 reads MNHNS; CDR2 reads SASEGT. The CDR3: CASGLIGGRNTEAFF. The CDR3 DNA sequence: TGTGCCAGCGGTCTGATCGGGGGCCGGAACACTGAAGCTTTCTTT.

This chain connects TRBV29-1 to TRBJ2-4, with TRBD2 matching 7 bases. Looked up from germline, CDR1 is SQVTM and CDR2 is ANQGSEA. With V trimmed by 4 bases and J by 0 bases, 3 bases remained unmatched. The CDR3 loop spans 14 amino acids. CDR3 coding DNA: TGCAGCGTTGTGGGAGGGACAGCCAAAAACATTCAGTACTTC. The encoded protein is CSVVGGTAKNIQYF.

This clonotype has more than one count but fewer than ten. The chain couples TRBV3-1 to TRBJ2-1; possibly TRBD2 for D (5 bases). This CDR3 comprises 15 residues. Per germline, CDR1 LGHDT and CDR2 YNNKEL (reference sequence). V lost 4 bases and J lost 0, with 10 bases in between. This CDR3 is CASSRVRGSYNEQFF. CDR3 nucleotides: TGTGCCAGCAGCCGTGTCCGGGGCTCCTACAATGAGCAGTTCTTC.

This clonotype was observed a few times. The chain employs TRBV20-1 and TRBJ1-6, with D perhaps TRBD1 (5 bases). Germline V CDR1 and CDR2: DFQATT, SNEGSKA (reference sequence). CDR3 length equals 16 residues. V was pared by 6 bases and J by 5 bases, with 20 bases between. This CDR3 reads CSARELVLVDNSPLHF. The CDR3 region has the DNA TGCAGTGCCAGGGAGTTAGTTCTGGTCGATAATTCACCCCTCCACTTT.

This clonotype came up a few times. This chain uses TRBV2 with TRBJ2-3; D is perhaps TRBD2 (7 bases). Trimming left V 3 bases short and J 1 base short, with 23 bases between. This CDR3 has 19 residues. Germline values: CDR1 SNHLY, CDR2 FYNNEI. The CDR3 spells CASSDPSWEEGGGTDTQYF. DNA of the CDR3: TGTGCCAGCAGTGATCCTTCGTGGGAGGAGGGGGGGGGCACAGATACGCAGTATTTT.

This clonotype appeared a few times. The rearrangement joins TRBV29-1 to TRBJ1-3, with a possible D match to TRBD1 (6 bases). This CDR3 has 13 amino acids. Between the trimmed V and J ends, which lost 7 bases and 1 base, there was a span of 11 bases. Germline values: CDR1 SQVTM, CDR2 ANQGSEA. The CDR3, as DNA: TGCAGCGGCACACAGGGATCTGGAAACACCATATATTTT. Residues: CSGTQGSGNTIYF.

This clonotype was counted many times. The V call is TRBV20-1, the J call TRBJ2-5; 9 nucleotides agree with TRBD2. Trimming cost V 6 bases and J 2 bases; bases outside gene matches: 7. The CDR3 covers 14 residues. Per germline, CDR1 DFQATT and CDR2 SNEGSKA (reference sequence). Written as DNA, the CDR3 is TGCAGTGCCGCCCGACTAGCGGATCAAGAGACCCAGTACTTC. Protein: CSAARLADQETQYF.

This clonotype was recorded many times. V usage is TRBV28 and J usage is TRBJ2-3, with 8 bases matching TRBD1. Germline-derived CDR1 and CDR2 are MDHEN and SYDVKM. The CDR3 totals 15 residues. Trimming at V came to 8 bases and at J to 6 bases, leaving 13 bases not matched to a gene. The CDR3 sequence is CASGRGQGNTDTQYF. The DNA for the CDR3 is TGTGCCAGCGGCCGAGGACAGGGTAATACGGATACGCAGTATTTT.

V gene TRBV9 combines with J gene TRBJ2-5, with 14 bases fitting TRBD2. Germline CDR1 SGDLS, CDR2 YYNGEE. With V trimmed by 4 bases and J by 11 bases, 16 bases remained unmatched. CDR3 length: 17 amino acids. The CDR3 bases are TGTGCCAGCAGCCCGGGACTAGCGGGAGACCTACACCGGGGACAGTACTTC. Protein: CASSPGLAGDLHRGQYF.

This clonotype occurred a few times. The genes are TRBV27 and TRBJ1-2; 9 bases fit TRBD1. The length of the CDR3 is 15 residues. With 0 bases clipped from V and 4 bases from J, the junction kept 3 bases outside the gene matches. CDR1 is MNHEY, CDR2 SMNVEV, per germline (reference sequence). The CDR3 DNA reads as TGTGCCAGCAGTTTATCACCGGGACAGGGCTATGGCTACACCTTC. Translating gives CASSLSPGQGYGYTF.

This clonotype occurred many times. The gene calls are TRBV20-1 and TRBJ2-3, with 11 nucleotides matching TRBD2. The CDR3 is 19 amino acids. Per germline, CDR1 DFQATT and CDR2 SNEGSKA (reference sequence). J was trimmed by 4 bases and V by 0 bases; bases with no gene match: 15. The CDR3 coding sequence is TGCAGTGCTAGAGACCCCCAGGGGCAAACTAGCGGGAGAGCAGATACGCAGTATTTT. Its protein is CSARDPQGQTSGRADTQYF.

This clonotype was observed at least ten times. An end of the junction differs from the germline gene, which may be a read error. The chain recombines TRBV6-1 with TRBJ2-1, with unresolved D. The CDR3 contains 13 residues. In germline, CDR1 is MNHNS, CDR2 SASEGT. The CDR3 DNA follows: TGTGCCAGCAGTTACCGCGTCTACGATGAGCAGTTCTTC. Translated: CASSYRVYDEQFF.

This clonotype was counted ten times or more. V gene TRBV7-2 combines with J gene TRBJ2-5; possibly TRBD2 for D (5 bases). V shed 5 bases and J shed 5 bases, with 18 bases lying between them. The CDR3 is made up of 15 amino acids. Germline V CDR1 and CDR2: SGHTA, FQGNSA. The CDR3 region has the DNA TGTGCCAGCAGCCCCGGACGCTTTCCGGGGGAGACCCAGTACTTC. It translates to CASSPGRFPGETQYF.

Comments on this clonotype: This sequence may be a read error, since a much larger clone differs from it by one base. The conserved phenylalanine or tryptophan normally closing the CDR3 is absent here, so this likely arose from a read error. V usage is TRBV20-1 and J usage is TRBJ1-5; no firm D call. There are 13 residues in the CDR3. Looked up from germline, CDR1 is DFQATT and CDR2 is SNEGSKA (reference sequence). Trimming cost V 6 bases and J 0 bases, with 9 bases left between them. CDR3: CSATGYSNQPQHL. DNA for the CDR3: TGCAGTGCAACGGGGTATAGCAATCAGCCCCAGCATTTA.

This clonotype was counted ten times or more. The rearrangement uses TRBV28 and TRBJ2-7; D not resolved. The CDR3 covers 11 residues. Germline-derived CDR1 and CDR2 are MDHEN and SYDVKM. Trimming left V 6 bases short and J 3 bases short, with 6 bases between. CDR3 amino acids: CASSRYYEQYF. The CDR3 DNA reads TGTGCCAGCAGCCGTTACTACGAGCAGTACTTC.

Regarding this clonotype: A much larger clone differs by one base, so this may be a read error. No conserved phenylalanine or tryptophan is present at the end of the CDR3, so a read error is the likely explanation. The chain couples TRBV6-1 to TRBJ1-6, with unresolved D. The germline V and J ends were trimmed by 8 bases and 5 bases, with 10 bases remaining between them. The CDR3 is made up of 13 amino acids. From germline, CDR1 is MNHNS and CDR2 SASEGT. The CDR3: CASAAAHNSPLHY. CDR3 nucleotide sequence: TGTGCCAGCGCGGCAGCCCATAATTCACCCCTCCACTAT.

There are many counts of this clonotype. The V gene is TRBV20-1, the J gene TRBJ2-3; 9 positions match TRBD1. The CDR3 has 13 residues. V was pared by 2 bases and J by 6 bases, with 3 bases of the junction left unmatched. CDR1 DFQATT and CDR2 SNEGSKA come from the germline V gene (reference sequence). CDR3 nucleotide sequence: TGCAGTGCTAGACACAGGGGGCTGGATACGCAGTATTTT. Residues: CSARHRGLDTQYF.

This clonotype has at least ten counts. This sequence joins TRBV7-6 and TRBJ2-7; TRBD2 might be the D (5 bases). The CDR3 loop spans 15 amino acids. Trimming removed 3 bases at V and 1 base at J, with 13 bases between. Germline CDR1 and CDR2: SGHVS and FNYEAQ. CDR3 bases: TGTGCCAGCAGCTTGCTATCGGGGAAATCCTACGAGCAGTACTTC. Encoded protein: CASSLLSGKSYEQYF.

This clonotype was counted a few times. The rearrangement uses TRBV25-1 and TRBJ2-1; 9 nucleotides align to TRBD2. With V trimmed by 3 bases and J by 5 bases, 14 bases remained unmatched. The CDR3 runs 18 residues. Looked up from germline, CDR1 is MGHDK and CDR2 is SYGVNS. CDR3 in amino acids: CASSDPTSGFPLNNEQFF. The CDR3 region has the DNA TGTGCCAGCAGTGACCCCACTAGCGGGTTCCCCCTAAACAATGAGCAGTTCTTC.

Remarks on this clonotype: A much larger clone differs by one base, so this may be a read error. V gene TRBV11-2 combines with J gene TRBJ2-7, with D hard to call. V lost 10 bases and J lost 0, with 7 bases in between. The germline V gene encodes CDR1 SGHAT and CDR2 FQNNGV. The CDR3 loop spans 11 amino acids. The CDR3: CATRSSYEQYF. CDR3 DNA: TGTGCCACCAGGAGCTCCTACGAGCAGTACTTC.

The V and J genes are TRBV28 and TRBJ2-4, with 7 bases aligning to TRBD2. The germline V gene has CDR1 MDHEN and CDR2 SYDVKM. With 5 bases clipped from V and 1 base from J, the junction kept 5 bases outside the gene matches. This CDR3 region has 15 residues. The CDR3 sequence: CASSGGGVAKNIQYF. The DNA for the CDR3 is TGTGCCAGCAGTGGTGGGGGGGTGGCCAAAAACATTCAGTACTTC.

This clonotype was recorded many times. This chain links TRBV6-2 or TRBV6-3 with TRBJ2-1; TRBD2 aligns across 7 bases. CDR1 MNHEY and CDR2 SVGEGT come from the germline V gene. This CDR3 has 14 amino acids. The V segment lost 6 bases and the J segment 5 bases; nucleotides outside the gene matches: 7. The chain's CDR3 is CASSTGLNHNEQFF. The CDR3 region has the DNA TGTGCCAGCAGCACGGGACTAAACCACAATGAGCAGTTCTTC.

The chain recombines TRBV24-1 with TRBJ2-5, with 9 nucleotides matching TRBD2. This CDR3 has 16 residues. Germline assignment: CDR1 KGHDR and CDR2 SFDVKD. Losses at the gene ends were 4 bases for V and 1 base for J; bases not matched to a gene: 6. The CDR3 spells CATSDPSGARQETQYF. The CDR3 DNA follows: TGTGCCACCAGTGACCCTAGCGGGGCTCGCCAAGAGACCCAGTACTTC.